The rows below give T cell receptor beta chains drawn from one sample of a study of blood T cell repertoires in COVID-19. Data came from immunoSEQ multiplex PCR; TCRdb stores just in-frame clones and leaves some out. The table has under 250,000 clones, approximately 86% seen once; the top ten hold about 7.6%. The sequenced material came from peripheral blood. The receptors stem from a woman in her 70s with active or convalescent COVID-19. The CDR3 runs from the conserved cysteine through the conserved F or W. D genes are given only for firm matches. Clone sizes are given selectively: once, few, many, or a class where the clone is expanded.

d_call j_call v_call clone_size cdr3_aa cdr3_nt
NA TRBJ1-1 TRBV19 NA CASSIGPRNSEAFF TGTGCCAGTAGTATAGGGCCCCGTAATTCTGAAGCTTTCTTT
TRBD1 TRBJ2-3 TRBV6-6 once CASSSDRGPDTQYF TGTGCCAGCAGTTCGGACAGGGGTCCAGATACGCAGTATTTT
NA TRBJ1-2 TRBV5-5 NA CASSLEPPNYGYTF TGTGCCAGCAGCTTGGAGCCACCCAACTATGGCTACACCTTC
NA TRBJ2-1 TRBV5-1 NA CASSLDWLSEQFF TGCGCCAGCAGCTTGGACTGGTTGTCTGAGCAGTTCTTC
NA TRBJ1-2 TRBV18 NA CASSPGSEVNYGYTF TGTGCCAGCTCACCAGGGTCGGAGGTAAACTATGGCTACACCTTC
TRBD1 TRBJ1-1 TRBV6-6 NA CASRSTGQGLNTEAFF TGTGCCAGCAGGTCCACCGGACAGGGCTTGAACACTGAAGCTTTCTTT
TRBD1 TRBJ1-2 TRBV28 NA CASRSDRGGSYGYTF TGTGCCAGCAGGAGTGACAGGGGAGGGTCCTATGGCTACACCTTC
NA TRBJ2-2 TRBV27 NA CASSARGGGLDTGELFF TGTGCCAGCAGTGCCAGGGGAGGGGGTTTGGACACCGGGGAGCTGTTTTTT
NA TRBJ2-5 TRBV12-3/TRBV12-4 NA CASSLRGETQYF TGTGCCAGCAGTTTAAGGGGCGAGACCCAGTACTTC
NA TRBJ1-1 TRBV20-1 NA CSASIPGTYTEAFF TGCAGTGCTAGTATACCAGGCACCTACACTGAAGCTTTCTTT
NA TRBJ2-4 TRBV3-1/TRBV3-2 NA CASSQDSGGGAYIQYF TGTGCCAGCAGCCAAGATTCGGGAGGGGGCGCGTACATTCAGTACTTC
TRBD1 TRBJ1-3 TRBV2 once CASSPTGPPGNTIYF TGTGCCAGCAGCCCGACAGGGCCGCCTGGAAACACCATATATTTT
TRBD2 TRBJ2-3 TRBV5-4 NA CASSTRGGETDTQYF TGTGCCAGCAGCACCCGGGGAGGGGAGACAGATACGCAGTATTTT
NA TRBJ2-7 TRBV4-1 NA CASSQEERLNYEQYF TGCGCCAGCAGCCAAGAGGAGAGGCTAAACTACGAGCAGTACTTC
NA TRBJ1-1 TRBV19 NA CATLGGIQNTEAFF TGTGCCACCCTCGGAGGAATCCAGAACACTGAAGCTTTCTTT